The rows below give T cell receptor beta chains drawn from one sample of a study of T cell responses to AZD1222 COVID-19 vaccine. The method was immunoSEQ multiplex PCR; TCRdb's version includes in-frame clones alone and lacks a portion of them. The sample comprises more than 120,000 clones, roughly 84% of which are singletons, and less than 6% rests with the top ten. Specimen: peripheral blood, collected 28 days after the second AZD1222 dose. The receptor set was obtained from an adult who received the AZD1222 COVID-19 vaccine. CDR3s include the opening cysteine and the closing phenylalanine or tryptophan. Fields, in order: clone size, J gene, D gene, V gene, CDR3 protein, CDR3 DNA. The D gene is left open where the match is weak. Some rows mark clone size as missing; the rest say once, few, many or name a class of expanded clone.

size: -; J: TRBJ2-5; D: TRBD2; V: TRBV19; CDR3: CASSTLTSGRETQYF; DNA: TGTGCCAGTAGTACCCTGACTAGCGGGAGAGAGACCCAGTACTTC
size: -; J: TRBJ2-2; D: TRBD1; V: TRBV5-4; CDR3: CASSTMDRAGTGELFF; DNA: TGTGCCAGCAGCACCATGGACAGGGCCGGCACCGGGGAGCTGTTTTTT
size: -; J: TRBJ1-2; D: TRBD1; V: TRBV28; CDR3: CASSPPHRGGYGYTF; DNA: TGTGCCAGCAGTCCGCCCCACAGGGGTGGGTATGGCTACACCTTC
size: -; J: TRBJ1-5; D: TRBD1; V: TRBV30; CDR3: CAWSRGQGHQPQHF; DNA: TGTGCCTGGAGTCGGGGACAGGGTCATCAGCCCCAGCATTTT
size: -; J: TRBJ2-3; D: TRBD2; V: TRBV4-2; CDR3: CASSQVESGGSLSTDTQYF; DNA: TGTGCCAGCAGCCAAGTGGAGAGCGGGGGATCCCTTAGCACAGATACGCAGTATTTT
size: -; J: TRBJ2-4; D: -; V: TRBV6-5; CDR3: CASGSGNIQYF; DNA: TGTGCCAGCGGGTCGGGAAACATTCAGTACTTC
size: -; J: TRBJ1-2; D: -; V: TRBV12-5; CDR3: CASGSPQGGYTF; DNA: TGTGCTAGTGGCTCCCCGCAGGGTGGCTACACCTTC
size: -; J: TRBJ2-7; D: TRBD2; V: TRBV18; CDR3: CASSEGLAGVGEQYF; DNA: TGTGCCAGCTCAGAGGGACTAGCGGGAGTCGGCGAGCAGTACTTC
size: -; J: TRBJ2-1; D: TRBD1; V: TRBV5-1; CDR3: CASSGQGAANEQFF; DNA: TGCGCCAGCTCTGGACAGGGGGCGGCCAATGAGCAGTTCTTC
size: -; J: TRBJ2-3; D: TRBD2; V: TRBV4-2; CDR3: CASSQGQGAGGTDTQYF; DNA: TGTGCCAGCAGCCAAGGTCAAGGAGCGGGGGGCACAGATACGCAGTATTTT
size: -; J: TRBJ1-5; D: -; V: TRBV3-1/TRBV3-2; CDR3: CASSQDQGLNQPQHF; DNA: TGTGCCAGCAGCCAAGATCAGGGCCTCAATCAGCCCCAGCATTTT
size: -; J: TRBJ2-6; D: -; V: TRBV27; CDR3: CASSFWQGPSGANVLTF; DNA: TGTGCCAGCAGTTTTTGGCAGGGTCCTTCTGGGGCCAACGTCCTGACTTTC
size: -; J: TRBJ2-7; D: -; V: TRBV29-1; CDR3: CSVESLSGEQYF; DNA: TGCAGCGTTGAAAGTTTAAGCGGGGAGCAGTACTTC
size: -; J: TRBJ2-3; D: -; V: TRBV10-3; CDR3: CAISEGHAPDTQYF; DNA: TGTGCCATCAGTGAAGGCCACGCCCCAGATACGCAGTATTTT
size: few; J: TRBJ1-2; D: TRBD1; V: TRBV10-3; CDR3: CAISESDRGYGYTF; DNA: TGTGCCATCAGTGAGTCGGACAGGGGATATGGCTACACCTTC
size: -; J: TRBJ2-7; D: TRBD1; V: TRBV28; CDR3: CASSSPIGQGISYEQYF; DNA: TGTGCCAGCAGTTCTCCCATTGGACAGGGAATTTCCTACGAGCAGTACTTC
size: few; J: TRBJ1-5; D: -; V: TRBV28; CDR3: CASSPGQHRPQHF; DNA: TGTGCCAGCAGCCCCGGACAGCATAGGCCCCAGCATTTT
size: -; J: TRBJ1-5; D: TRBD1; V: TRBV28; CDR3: CASRIGGQGPGLGNQPQHF; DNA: TGTGCCAGCAGGATAGGGGGACAGGGCCCTGGACTGGGCAATCAGCCCCAGCATTTT
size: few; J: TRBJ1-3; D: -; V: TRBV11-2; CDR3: CASSSIRDSGNTIYF; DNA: TGTGCCAGCAGCTCAATTCGAGACTCTGGAAACACCATATATTTT
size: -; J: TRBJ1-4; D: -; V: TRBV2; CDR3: CATKSDNEKLFF; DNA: TGTGCCACCAAGTCTGATAATGAAAAACTGTTTTTT
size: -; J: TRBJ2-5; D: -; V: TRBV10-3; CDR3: CATRDFENQETQYF; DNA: TGTGCCACCCGGGACTTCGAGAACCAAGAGACCCAGTACTTC
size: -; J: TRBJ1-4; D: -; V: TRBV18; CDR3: CASSPSALNEKLFF; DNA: TGTGCCAGCTCACCATCGGCCTTAAATGAAAAACTGTTTTTT
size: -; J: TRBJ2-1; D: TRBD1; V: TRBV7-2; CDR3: CASSSGTGGNEQFF; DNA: TGTGCCAGCAGCTCCGGGACAGGGGGCAATGAGCAGTTCTTC
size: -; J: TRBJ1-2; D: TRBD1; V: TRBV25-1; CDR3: CASSAPGTGYGYTF; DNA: TGTGCCAGCAGTGCCCCCGGGACAGGCTATGGCTACACCTTC
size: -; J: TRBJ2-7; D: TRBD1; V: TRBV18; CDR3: CASSPMPGQGSYEQYF; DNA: TGTGCCAGCTCACCGATGCCGGGACAGGGCTCCTACGAGCAGTACTTC
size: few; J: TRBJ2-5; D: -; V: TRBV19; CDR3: CATAGQAQETQYF; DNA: TGTGCCACCGCGGGGCAGGCCCAAGAGACCCAGTACTTC
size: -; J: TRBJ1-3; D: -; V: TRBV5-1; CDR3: CASSSGHGLSGNTIYF; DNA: TGCGCCAGCAGCTCAGGACACGGCCTCTCTGGAAACACCATATATTTT
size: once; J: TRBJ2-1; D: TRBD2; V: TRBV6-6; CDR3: CASSYSPSGIYEQFF; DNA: TGTGCCAGCAGTTATAGCCCTAGCGGGATTTATGAGCAGTTCTTC
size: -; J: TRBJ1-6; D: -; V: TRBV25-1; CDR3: CASNRAGSPLHF; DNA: TGTGCCAGTAACAGGGCTGGTTCACCCCTCCACTTT
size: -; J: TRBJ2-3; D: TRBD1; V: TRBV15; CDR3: CAVRPGQGRADTQYF; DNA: TGTGCCGTCCGGCCGGGACAGGGTAGAGCAGATACGCAGTATTTT
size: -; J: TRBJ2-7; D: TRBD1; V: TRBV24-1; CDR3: CATSDGDRGDEQYF; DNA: TGTGCCACCAGTGACGGGGACAGGGGTGACGAGCAGTACTTC
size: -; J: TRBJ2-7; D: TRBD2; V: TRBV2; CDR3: CASRLAGTSSYEQYF; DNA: TGTGCCAGCCGGCTAGCGGGGACTAGCTCCTACGAGCAGTACTTC
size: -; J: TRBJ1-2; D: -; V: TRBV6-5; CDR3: CASSGTRGGYGYTF; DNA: TGTGCCAGCAGCGGGACAAGAGGGGGCTATGGCTACACCTTC
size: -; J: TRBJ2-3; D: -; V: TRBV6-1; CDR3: CASSDRALRTEGEDTQYF; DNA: TGTGCCAGCAGTGATAGGGCCCTCAGGACTGAGGGCGAAGATACGCAGTATTTT
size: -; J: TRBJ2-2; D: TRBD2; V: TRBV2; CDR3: CASIRSGGADGELFF; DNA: TGTGCCAGCATCCGAAGCGGGGGGGCGGACGGGGAGCTGTTTTTT
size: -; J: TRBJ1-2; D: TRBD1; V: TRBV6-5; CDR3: CASSYNPGQRTSGYTF; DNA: TGTGCCAGCAGTTACAACCCGGGACAGCGGACGAGTGGCTACACCTTC
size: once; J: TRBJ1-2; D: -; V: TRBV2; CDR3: CASTEGFYGYTF; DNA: TGTGCCAGCACTGAGGGGTTCTATGGCTACACCTTC
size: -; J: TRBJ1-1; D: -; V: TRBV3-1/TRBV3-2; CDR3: CASSQEGRNTEAFF; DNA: TGTGCCAGCAGCCAAGAAGGTCGGAACACTGAAGCTTTCTTT
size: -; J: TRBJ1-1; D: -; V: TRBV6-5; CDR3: CASSYGGVTEAFF; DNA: TGTGCCAGCAGTTACGGAGGAGTCACTGAAGCTTTCTTT
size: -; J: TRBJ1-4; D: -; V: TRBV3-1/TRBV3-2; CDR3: CASNRDSTTNEKLFF; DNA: TGTGCCAGCAACCGGGACTCTACAACTAATGAAAAACTGTTTTTT
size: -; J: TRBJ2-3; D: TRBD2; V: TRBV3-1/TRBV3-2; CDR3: CASSQTSITDTQYF; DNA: TGTGCCAGCAGCCAGACTAGCATCACAGATACGCAGTATTTT
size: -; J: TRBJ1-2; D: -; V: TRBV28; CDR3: CASRSTGYGGYTF; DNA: TGTGCCAGCAGGTCCACTGGTTACGGCGGCTACACCTTC
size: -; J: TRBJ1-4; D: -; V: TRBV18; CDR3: CASSPEYGAQLQTNEKLFF; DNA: TGTGCCAGCTCACCAGAATACGGAGCCCAGCTCCAAACTAATGAAAAACTGTTTTTT